This is a list of T cell receptor beta chains from one sample in a study of early T cells in non-severe SARS-CoV-2 infection. TCRdb fed the 5' RACE reads into MiXCR, producing one record per CDR3 protein. The data contain about 81,000 distinct CDR3 sequences, 6% to 7% of them singletons. The sample was whole blood. Receptors were obtained from an adult who was a healthcare worker with PCR-confirmed SARS-CoV-2 infection or an uninfected control (not recorded which). The CDR3 runs from the conserved cysteine through the conserved F or W. A D gene is named only where the DNA matches it firmly. The size of a clone is reported for some rows only, either as once, few or many, or as a class for expanded clones.

abundance | j_gene | d_gene | v_gene | CDR3nt | CDR3aa
many | TRBJ2-2 | TRBD2 | TRBV11-2 | TGTGCCAGCAGCTTTCGGGGGGCGAACACCGGGGAGCTGTTTTTT | CASSFRGANTGELFF
few | TRBJ1-3 | . | TRBV5-4 | TGTGCCAGCAGCTTGGAGCGGGGCCGCTCTGGAAACACCATATATTTT | CASSLERGRSGNTIYF
few | TRBJ2-3 | . | TRBV12-3/TRBV12-4 | TGTGCCAGCAGTTTCGGGGCGAAAGATACGCAGTATTTT | CASSFGAKDTQYF
. | TRBJ2-2 | . | TRBV5-1 | TGCGCCAGCAGCTTGGGGGACACCGGGGAGCTGTTTTTT | CASSLGDTGELFF
few | TRBJ2-5 | TRBD1 | TRBV5-1 | TGCGCCAGCAGCTTCCAGACAGGGACAGAGACCCAGTACTTC | CASSFQTGTETQYF
. | TRBJ2-7 | TRBD1 | TRBV7-2 | TGTGCCAGCAGCTTAAAGGGGGCGGCCTACGAGCAGTACTTC | CASSLKGAAYEQYF
few | TRBJ2-1 | TRBD1 | TRBV5-6 | TGTGCCAGCAGCTCACTTACCGGGACAGGGACCAATGAGCAGTTCTTC | CASSSLTGTGTNEQFF
many | TRBJ1-1 | TRBD1 | TRBV18 | TGTGCCAGCTCACCGAAAAATCCGGGACAGCAGAACACTGAAGCTTTCTTT | CASSPKNPGQQNTEAFF
many | TRBJ2-1 | TRBD2 | TRBV20-1 | TGCAGTGCTGCCTCTGCGGGAGGTTCCTATGAGCAGTTCTTC | CSAASAGGSYEQFF
few | TRBJ2-3 | . | TRBV24-1 | TGTGCCACCAGTGACCATGGACAGCCGTATACGCAGTATTTT | CATSDHGQPYTQYF
few | TRBJ2-5 | . | TRBV5-1 | TGCGCCAGCAGCTTCGAGACAGAACCCCTGGAGACCCAGTACTTC | CASSFETEPLETQYF
many | TRBJ2-2 | TRBD1 | TRBV7-2 | TGTGCCAGCAGCAACCGGGACAGGGCCGTCCGCGGGGAGCTGTTTTTT | CASSNRDRAVRGELFF
. | TRBJ2-7 | . | TRBV5-6 | TGTGCCAGCAGCTTAGCAGGCCGCTCCTACGAGCAGTACTTC | CASSLAGRSYEQYF
few | TRBJ2-2 | TRBD2 | TRBV5-1 | TGCGCCAGCAGCTTGGGTTCTAGCGGGACGAACACCGGGGAGCTGTTTTTT | CASSLGSSGTNTGELFF
few | TRBJ1-6 | . | TRBV9 | TGTGTCAGCAGCATGGGACAATTCAATTCACCCCTCCACTTT | CVSSMGQFNSPLHF
few | TRBJ2-1 | TRBD1 | TRBV24-1 | TGTGCCACCAGTGTAGGACAGGGACGCAATGAGCAGTTCTTC | CATSVGQGRNEQFF